Below are 21 T cell receptor beta chains sequenced from a single sample in a study of human CD8 memory T cell subsets. Construction of TCR beta libraries was accomplished by means of UMI-labeled 5' RACE. TCRdb re-analyzed the 5' RACE reads; it lists each CDR3 protein once, without DNA. This table holds 5,000 or so distinct CDR3 sequences. The sequenced sample consisted of CD8+ T cells from PBMCs. These receptors were collected from a human donor in good health.

Its frequency marks this clonotype as medium-sized. This chain joins TRBV20-1 and TRBJ1-6; TCRdb picks TRBD1, but there is no DNA to check that call. This CDR3 has 14 amino acids. Germline V lookup: CDR1 DFQATT, CDR2 SNEGSKA (reference sequence). CDR3: CSASDDRDASPLHF.

The chain combines TRBV20-1 with TRBJ2-7; TCRdb calls TRBD2, which cannot be checked without DNA. The CDR3 spans 14 residues. Germline V gene data show CDR1 as DFQATT and CDR2 as SNEGSKA (reference sequence). The CDR3 reads CSARAGREPYEQYF.

Its frequency marks this clonotype as large. V usage is TRBV4-3 and J usage is TRBJ2-3; the TRBD1 assignment by TCRdb is unverifiable without DNA. There are 15 residues in the CDR3. Germline values: CDR1 LGHNA, CDR2 YSLEER. The CDR3 loop reads CASSQDVGPADTQYF.

The chain joins TRBV6-4 to TRBJ2-3. CDR3 length: 13 residues. From germline, CDR1 is MRHNA and CDR2 SNTAGT. Here the CDR3 reads CASSAGATDTQYF.

The chain combines TRBV20-1 with TRBJ1-5; no DNA is available, so the TRBD1 call from TCRdb remains unchecked. Germline V lookup: CDR1 DFQATT, CDR2 SNEGSKA (reference sequence). The CDR3 runs to 18 residues. The CDR3 loop is CSAFYDGTGDYSNQPQHF.

Measured by frequency, this clonotype is medium-sized. The chain carries TRBV21-1 and TRBJ1-6; TCRdb's D gene call, TRBD1, goes unchecked for lack of DNA. TRBV21-1 is classified as a pseudogene. The CDR3 contains 16 residues. The CDR3: CASSSSGQIYNSPLHF.

The rearrangement uses TRBV6-4 and TRBJ2-2. CDR3 length: 15 amino acids. Germline V gene data show CDR1 as MRHNA and CDR2 as SNTAGT. The CDR3 loop reads CASSDSSTSTGELFF.

This clonotype is labeled medium-sized based on frequency. The chain has TRBV3-1 and TRBJ1-2; TCRdb gives TRBD1 as the D gene, but with no DNA this cannot be confirmed. CDR1 and CDR2 (germline): LGHDT, YNNKEL (reference sequence). CDR3 size: 15 residues. The CDR3 loop is CASSQEAGKDYGYTF.

The chain has TRBV19 and TRBJ2-1. The CDR3 sequence is 15 residues long. Germline assignment: CDR1 LNHDA and CDR2 SQIVND (reference sequence). This chain's CDR3 is CASSILSKSYNEQFF. The full variable domain, with the rest looked up from reference TRBV19 and TRBJ2-1, is DGGITQSPKYLFRKEGQNVTLSCEQNLNHDAMYWYRQDPGQGLRLIYYSQIVNDFQKGDIAEGYSVSREKKESFPLTVTSAQKNPTAFYLCASSILSKSYNEQFFGPGTRLTVL.

This clonotype is classed as medium-sized by frequency. The chain uses TRBV28 and TRBJ2-7. Germline-derived CDR1 and CDR2 are MDHEN and SYDVKM. The CDR3 extends over 13 amino acids. The CDR3 spells CASSIKPLYEQYF. Drawing the rest from reference TRBV28 and TRBJ2-7, the complete variable domain is DVKVTQSSRYLVKRTGEKVFLECVQDMDHENMFWYRQDPGLGLRLIYFSYDVKMKEKGDIPEGYSVSREKKERFSLILESASTNQTSMYLCASSIKPLYEQYFGPGTRLTVT.

The CDR3 loop is CASSLAAGRIDDEQYF. This chain links TRBV5-1 with TRBJ2-7; TCRdb calls TRBD2, which cannot be checked without DNA. The germline V gene encodes CDR1 SGHRS and CDR2 YFSETQ. CDR3 length: 16 amino acids.

The chain joins TRBV20-1 to TRBJ2-1. The CDR3 runs to 14 residues. Germline V CDR1 and CDR2: DFQATT, SNEGSKA (reference sequence). This CDR3 reads CSALDGTSYNEQFF.

The chain joins TRBV6-5 to TRBJ2-7; the TCRdb call, TRBD1, lacks DNA for checking. The CDR3 totals 14 residues. Looked up from germline, CDR1 is MNHEY and CDR2 is SVGAGI. CDR3 in amino acids: CASSPGTGKGEQYF.

V and J are TRBV3-1 and TRBJ2-3; absent DNA, TCRdb's TRBD1 call cannot be checked. Germline assignment: CDR1 LGHDT and CDR2 YNNKEL (reference sequence). The CDR3 extends over 16 amino acids. Here the CDR3 reads CASSQGWTGSTDTQYF.

V is TRBV11-2 and J is TRBJ2-7; lacking DNA, the TRBD1 call made by TCRdb goes unchecked. The CDR3 spans 13 residues. Germline values: CDR1 SGHAT, CDR2 FQNNGV. The CDR3: CASSPGTDYEQYF.

V and J are TRBV4-3 and TRBJ2-1. Germline V CDR1 and CDR2: LGHNA, YSLEER. This CDR3 contains 17 residues. The CDR3 reads CASSQDLERTSYNEQFF.

Considering frequency, this clonotype is medium-sized. This chain connects TRBV6-2 or TRBV6-3 to TRBJ2-1; the D call from TCRdb, TRBD2, cannot be confirmed without DNA. This CDR3 spans 13 amino acids. Germline V gene data show CDR1 as MNHEY and CDR2 as SVGEGT. The CDR3 loop reads CASTRDSDHEQFF.

The chain recombines TRBV27 with TRBJ2-1. The CDR3 loop spans 17 amino acids. Germline V CDR1 and CDR2: MNHEY, SMNVEV (reference sequence). The CDR3 sequence: CASSLVVGQGSYNEQFF.

The chain has TRBV28 and TRBJ1-2; TCRdb calls TRBD1, which cannot be checked without DNA. Germline V lookup: CDR1 MDHEN, CDR2 SYDVKM. The CDR3 sequence is 17 residues long. CDR3 sequence reads: CASSLLRTGVGNYGYTF.

V usage is TRBV6-2 or TRBV6-3 and J usage is TRBJ2-5; the D call of TRBD1 rests on TCRdb alone, since no DNA is present to check it. The CDR3 covers 14 residues. Per the germline V gene, CDR1 is MNHEY and CDR2 is SVGEGT. The CDR3: CASSYGTEQETQYF.

The chain carries TRBV7-8 and TRBJ1-1. The CDR3 contains 18 residues. CDR1 and CDR2 (germline): SGHVS, FQNEAQ. CDR3 sequence reads: CASSLDIGRALMNTEAFF.